This T cell receptor beta chain derives from a study of T-cell reconstitution after alpha-beta-depleted transplantation in children. Findings and caveats of the study: Once a year had passed after transplant, T-cell counts and diversity came mostly from newly produced T cells.

Unique molecular identifiers were incorporated when the TCRbeta library was constructed. TCRdb passed the PCR reads through MiXCR, listing each CDR3 protein once. The sample includes about 300,000 distinct CDR3 sequences, over 7% of them seen just once. This clonotype was seen many times. Its antigen is unknown. The CDR3 is 16 amino acids. CDR1 MNHEY and CDR2 SVGEGT come from the germline V gene. V dropped 6 bases and J dropped 0 bases, with 15 bases sitting between them. V usage is TRBV6-2 or TRBV6-3 and J usage is TRBJ2-1; D is ambiguous. The sequences come from peripheral blood, collected 360 days after TCRalphabeta/CD19-depleted stem cell transplant. The sequence was collected from a female patient aged 2 to 10 who had a stem cell transplant for Fanconi anemia, so the T cells may come from the graft donor. The CDR3 loop reads CASSDDQEFSYNEQFF. DNA of the CDR3: TGTGCCAGCAGCGACGACCAGGAGTTCTCCTACAATGAGCAGTTCTTC.